This TCR beta chain was recorded in a study of blood T cell repertoires in COVID-19. Study as a whole: The study drew acute and convalescent COVID-19 samples from the United States, Italy and Spain. T cells, B-cell-depleted T cells, or PBMCs supplied cDNA or gDNA.

Authors' processing steps: Nucleated cell number was recorded as an estimate derived from reference gene primer amplification. Data came from immunoSEQ multiplex PCR; TCRdb stores just in-frame clones and leaves some out. The DNA was the basis for D and trimming; V, J and clone size are from that table. The profile shows approximately 82,000 clones, around 83% of them singletons. The CDR3 has 18 amino acids. Sequenced sample: peripheral blood. The genes are TRBV12-1 and TRBJ1-3; TRBD1, as called in the table, went unchecked against the DNA. TRBV12-1 is a known pseudogene. The sequence derives from a woman aged 70 to 79 with acute or convalescent COVID-19. CDR3 nucleotides: TGTGCCAGCAGGTTCGTGCGGACAGGATCGCCCTCTGGAAACACCATATATTTT. Amino acids: CASRFVRTGSPSGNTIYF.